Each of the 19 T cell receptor beta chains below was sequenced from the same sample in a study of cytomegalovirus exposure and HLA in healthy donors. Vbeta (60) and Jbeta (13) primers were used in the PCR. The data were produced by immunoSEQ multiplex PCR, yet TCRdb's version contains in-frame clones alone and is incomplete. The sample records 110,000 or so clones, about 78% being singletons. Material: PBMCs. The receptors stem from a woman between 25 and 40 years old in good health and CMV-seropositive.

This chain uses TRBV9 with TRBJ2-7, with 8 bases lining up with TRBD2. The CDR3 extends over 13 amino acids. Germline V gives CDR1 SGDLS, CDR2 YYNGEE. The V and J ends lost 4 bases and 3 bases, in that order; junction bases with no gene match: 3. The CDR3 sequence is CASSPTSVYEQYF. The CDR3 nucleotides read TGTGCCAGCAGCCCGACTAGCGTCTACGAGCAGTACTTC.

This clone was observed at least ten times. The CDR3 sequence is CASSTTGITEAFF. The CDR3 DNA is TGTGCCAGCAGCACGACAGGGATCACTGAAGCTTTCTTT. The rearrangement joins TRBV9 to TRBJ1-1; 7 bases map to TRBD1. J was trimmed by 4 bases and V by 4 bases; bases with no gene match: 4. The CDR3 runs 13 residues. The germline CDR1 and CDR2 sequences are SGDLS and YYNGEE. The full variable domain, its missing parts supplied by reference TRBV9 and TRBJ1-1, is DSGVTQTPKHLITATGQRVTLRCSPRSGDLSVYWYQQSLDQGLQFLIQYYNGEERAKGNILERFSAQQFPDLHSELNLSSLELGDSALYFCASSTTGITEAFFGQGTRLTVV.

This clone was recorded a few times. The V gene is TRBV15, the J gene TRBJ2-5; a weak D match, TRBD2 (6 bases). Trimming took 2 bases from V and 1 from J, leaving 14 bases between them. Germline loops: CDR1 LNHNV, CDR2 YYDKDF (reference sequence). The CDR3 has 16 residues. CDR3 sequence reads: CATSRNSGGAQETQYF. The DNA for the CDR3 is TGTGCCACCAGCAGAAATAGCGGAGGGGCCCAAGAGACCCAGTACTTC.

This clone was seen only a few times. The V call is TRBV5-4, the J call TRBJ1-4; 9 bases line up with TRBD1. This CDR3 is built from 15 residues. V was pared by 3 bases and J by 8 bases, with 8 bases of the junction left unmatched. CDR1 is SGHNT and CDR2 is YYREEE in the germline V gene (reference sequence). The CDR3 DNA follows: TGTGCCAGCAGCTATTCTACAGGGGGCCGGGAAAAACTGTTTTTT. Translating gives CASSYSTGGREKLFF.

V and J are TRBV6-5 and TRBJ2-7; D gene uncertain. The CDR3 covers 13 residues. Trimming cost V 0 bases and J 4 bases, with 7 bases left between them. CDR1 MNHEY and CDR2 SVGAGI come from the germline V gene. The CDR3 reads CASSYSTHYEQYF. In DNA, the CDR3 is TGTGCCAGCAGTTACTCGACTCATTACGAGCAGTACTTC.

The chain joins TRBV5-1 to TRBJ1-1; 7 nucleotides match TRBD1. Germline-derived CDR1 and CDR2 are SGHRS and YFSETQ. The CDR3 runs to 16 residues. V was pared by 3 bases and J by 0 bases, with 8 bases of the junction left unmatched. In nucleotides, the CDR3 is TGCGCCAGCAGCTGGGCAACAGGGACAGTGAACACTGAAGCTTTCTTT. Encoded protein: CASSWATGTVNTEAFF. Combining the CDR3 with reference TRBV5-1 and TRBJ1-1 gives the whole variable domain KAGVTQTPRYLIKTRGQQVTLSCSPISGHRSVSWYQQTPGQGLQFLFEYFSETQRNKGNFPGRFSGRQFSNSRSEMNVSTLELGDSALYLCASSWATGTVNTEAFFGQGTRLTVV.

The chain has TRBV14 and TRBJ1-2, with D uncertain. The CDR3 length is 14 residues. The germline CDR1 and CDR2 sequences are SGHDN and FVKESK. V shed 1 base and J shed 2 bases, with 8 bases lying between them. The CDR3 is CASSQVTGNYGYTF. The CDR3 coding sequence is TGTGCCAGCAGCCAAGTAACGGGGAACTATGGCTACACCTTC.

V and J are TRBV6-6 and TRBJ1-1, with D hard to call. The V and J ends lost 7 bases and 1 base respectively, with 4 bases between them. CDR1 MNHNY and CDR2 SVGAGI come from the germline V gene (reference sequence). This CDR3 comprises 11 residues. The CDR3 spells CASNRNTEAFF. The CDR3, as DNA: TGTGCCAGCAACAGGAACACTGAAGCTTTCTTT.

The chain is built from TRBV5-1 and TRBJ2-3; 9 bases match TRBD2. The germline V gene has CDR1 SGHRS and CDR2 YFSETQ. CDR3 size: 14 residues. V shed 4 bases and J 6 bases; nucleotides not matched to a gene: 6. The CDR3 region has the DNA TGCGCCAGCAGCCCGGGACTAGCAGCTGATACGCAGTATTTT. It yields the protein CASSPGLAADTQYF.

The chain carries TRBV6-5 and TRBJ2-1; TRBD1 matches at 8 bases. The CDR3 consists of 15 residues. With 6 bases clipped from V and 5 bases from J, the junction kept 9 bases outside the gene matches. Germline V gene data show CDR1 as MNHEY and CDR2 as SVGAGI. CDR3 coding DNA: TGTGCCAGCAGATGGGCAGGGGGCAGCAACAATGAGCAGTTCTTC. Translation gives CASRWAGGSNNEQFF.

The V gene is TRBV10-3, the J gene TRBJ1-6; tentative D call: TRBD1 (6 bases). Trimming removed 5 bases from V and 5 bases from J, with 13 bases in between. Germline values: CDR1 ENHRY, CDR2 SYGVKD. This CDR3 has 15 residues. The CDR3 spells CAISQVTGNNSPLHF. The CDR3 DNA sequence: TGTGCCATCAGTCAGGTCACAGGGAATAATTCACCCCTCCACTTT.

In its sample, this clone was seen a few times. This chain links TRBV9 with TRBJ2-5; 16 nucleotides line up with TRBD2. V lost 2 bases to trimming and J lost 5 bases; unmatched junction nucleotides: 6. The germline CDR1 and CDR2 sequences are SGDLS and YYNGEE. The CDR3 loop spans 17 amino acids. The CDR3 sequence: CASSVGTSGGALETQYF. Here the CDR3 DNA reads TGTGCCAGCAGCGTGGGGACTAGCGGGGGGGCCCTGGAGACCCAGTACTTC.

The chain uses TRBV6-5 and TRBJ2-7; TRBD1 might be the D (6 bases). This CDR3 contains 14 residues. CDR1 is MNHEY and CDR2 is SVGAGI in the germline V gene. With 5 bases removed from V and 0 bases from J, the gap between germline ends came to 11 bases. The CDR3 reads CASSRQGSSYEQYF. The DNA of the CDR3 is TGTGCCAGCAGTAGGCAGGGGAGCTCCTACGAGCAGTACTTC.

J is TRBJ2-1 and V is TRBV5-1; maybe TRBD1 (6 bases). The CDR3 loop spans 16 amino acids. Germline V gene data show CDR1 as SGHRS and CDR2 as YFSETQ. V was trimmed by 5 bases and J by 0 bases, leaving 15 bases between them. CDR3 amino acids: CASRAGGGGSYNEQFF. The CDR3 DNA sequence: TGCGCCAGCAGGGCTGGGGGCGGAGGCTCCTACAATGAGCAGTTCTTC. Full variable domain (remainder filled in from reference TRBV5-1 and TRBJ2-1): KAGVTQTPRYLIKTRGQQVTLSCSPISGHRSVSWYQQTPGQGLQFLFEYFSETQRNKGNFPGRFSGRQFSNSRSEMNVSTLELGDSALYLCASRAGGGGSYNEQFFGPGTRLTVL.

The gene calls are TRBV5-6 and TRBJ2-4, with no clear D. Germline V gene lookup returns CDR1 SGHDT and CDR2 YYEEEE. The V and J ends lost 4 bases and 0 bases respectively, with 8 bases between them. The length of the CDR3 is 14 residues. As DNA, the CDR3 is TGTGCCAGCAGCGGCGGCCTAGCCAAAAACATTCAGTACTTC. Translated: CASSGGLAKNIQYF.

The chain recombines TRBV6-5 with TRBJ1-1; no firm D call. V was trimmed by 9 bases and J by 5 bases, leaving 19 bases between them. The CDR3 length is 14 residues. Germline CDR1 and CDR2: MNHEY and SVGAGI. The CDR3 protein is CASKVGEAGTEAFF. The CDR3 DNA reads as TGTGCCAGTAAAGTAGGCGAAGCGGGGACTGAAGCTTTCTTT.

The chain recombines TRBV7-2 with TRBJ1-2; D is possibly TRBD1 (5 bases). The CDR3 is 15 residues long. The V gene lost 4 bases and the J gene lost 5 bases, with 17 bases spanning the gap. Germline CDR1 reads SGHTA; CDR2 reads FQGNSA. The CDR3 bases are TGTGCCAGCAGCTCATGGGGGGAAGGAGGGTATGGCTACACCTTC. Encoded protein: CASSSWGEGGYGYTF.

This chain connects TRBV10-3 to TRBJ2-3; D gene ambiguous. Deletions cut 3 bases from V and 1 base from J, with 17 bases between. Germline V gene lookup returns CDR1 ENHRY and CDR2 SYGVKD. CDR3 length: 17 residues. CDR3 residues: CAISEALPTLRTDTQYF. The DNA of the CDR3 is TGTGCCATCAGTGAAGCCCTGCCGACTTTACGCACAGATACGCAGTATTTT.

The chain recombines TRBV4-1 with TRBJ2-2; the match to TRBD2 covers 10 bases. The germline CDR1 and CDR2 sequences are MGHRA and YSYEKL. The CDR3 totals 15 residues. Trimming at V came to 4 bases and at J to 7 bases, leaving 6 bases not matched to a gene. In DNA, the CDR3 is TGCGCCAGCAGCCCCGGACTAGCGGCCGGCGGGGAGCTGTTTTTT. Protein product: CASSPGLAAGGELFF.